This entry describes one TCR beta chain. Per germline, CDR1 LGHNT and CDR2 FRNRAP. The CDR3 length is 11 residues. Trimming stripped 7 bases from V and 9 bases from J, with 12 bases between. The data were taken from a study of blood T cell repertoires in COVID-19. Study-level background: Material from acute and convalescent COVID-19 was sourced from the United States, Italy and Spain. Nucleic acid was either cDNA or gDNA, and it came from T cells, B-cell-depleted T cells, or PBMCs.

Method: immunoSEQ multiplex PCR; TCRdb's copy keeps in-frame clones and lacks some. The data hold over 90,000 clones, with around nine tenths observed a single time. The sequence derives from a woman over 75 in a cohort sampled during active COVID-19. The chain is built from TRBV12-5 and TRBJ2-5; D call uncertain. The sequencing input was peripheral blood. CDR3 DNA sequence: TGTGCTAGTGCCATGGGCTCGGCCCAGTACTTC. It encodes CASAMGSAQYF.